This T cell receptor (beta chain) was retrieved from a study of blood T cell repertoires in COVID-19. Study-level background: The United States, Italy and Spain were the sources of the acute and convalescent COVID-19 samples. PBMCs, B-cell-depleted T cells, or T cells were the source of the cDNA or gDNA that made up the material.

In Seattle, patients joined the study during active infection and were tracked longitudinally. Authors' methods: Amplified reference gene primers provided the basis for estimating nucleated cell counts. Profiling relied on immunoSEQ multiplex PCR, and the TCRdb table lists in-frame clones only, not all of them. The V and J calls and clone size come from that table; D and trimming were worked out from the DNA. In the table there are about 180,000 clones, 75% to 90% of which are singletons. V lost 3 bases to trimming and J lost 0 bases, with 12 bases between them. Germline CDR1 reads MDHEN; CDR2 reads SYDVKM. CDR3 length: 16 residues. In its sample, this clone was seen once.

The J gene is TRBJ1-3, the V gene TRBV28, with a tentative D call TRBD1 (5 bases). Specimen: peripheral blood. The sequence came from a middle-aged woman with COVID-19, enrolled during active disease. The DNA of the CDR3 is TGTGCCAGCAGTTTTTCAGGGCCCAGCTCTGGAAACACCATATATTTT. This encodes CASSFSGPSSGNTIYF.